The 5 T cell receptor beta chains below were found in one sample sequenced in a study of blood T cells in healthy people across ages. A sample-barcoded 5' primer and a J-beta primer mix were used in a second PCR of roughly 7 to 12 cycles. TCRdb re-called the 5' RACE reads through MiXCR, storing one row per CDR3 protein. Of over 1,500,000 distinct CDR3 sequences detected, less than 50% appear once; the ten largest clones hold less than 2.5%. Specimen: blood. Receptors originate from a woman aged 40 to 55 in good health.

This chain connects TRBV29-1 to TRBJ2-3, with 8 bases that match TRBD2. Germline V gene data show CDR1 as SQVTM and CDR2 as ANQGSEA. This CDR3 comprises 12 residues. Trimming took 0 bases from V and 10 from J; bases not matched to a gene: 3. The CDR3 region is CSVEDPGGPQYF. CDR3 nucleotide sequence: TGCAGCGTTGAAGATCCGGGGGGGCCGCAGTATTTT.

This clonotype was detected ten times or more. This sequence joins TRBV29-1 and TRBJ2-3; either TRBD1 or TRBD2 may fit D (5 bases each). The CDR3 consists of 16 residues. Germline CDR1 reads SQVTM; CDR2 reads ANQGSEA. V was shortened by 4 bases and J by 1 base, with 18 bases between the two germline ends. The CDR3 nucleotides are TGCAGCGTTGGGGGCCGTGTAGCGTTCGGCACAGATACGCAGTATTTT. Translating it yields CSVGGRVAFGTDTQYF.

This clonotype was seen ten or more times. The genes are TRBV20-1 and TRBJ2-5, with D perhaps TRBD1 (5 bases). Trimming took off 0 bases at V and 3 bases at J, with 8 bases between the two ends. This CDR3 has 13 residues. CDR1 and CDR2 from the germline V gene are DFQATT and SNEGSKA (reference sequence). The CDR3 loop reads CSARDEQEETQYF. The CDR3, as DNA: TGCAGTGCTAGAGATGAACAGGAAGAGACCCAGTACTTC.

In the case of this clonotype: Being one base from a much bigger clone, this may be a read error. This chain links TRBV10-3 with TRBJ2-1; TRBD1 might be the D (7 bases). The ends were cut back, 11 bases at V and 10 bases at J, with 24 bases in the middle. Germline V gene lookup returns CDR1 ENHRY and CDR2 SYGVKD. The CDR3 runs to 14 residues. The CDR3 sequence: CAVTTGTELAEQFF. CDR3 in DNA: TGTGCCGTCACTACCGGGACAGAGCTAGCGGAGCAGTTCTTC.

This sequence joins TRBV6-2 or TRBV6-3 and TRBJ2-2, with 9 nucleotides matching TRBD1. Germline CDR1 MNHEY, CDR2 SVGEGT. J gave up 0 bases and V 4 bases, and 6 bases lay outside the gene matches. This CDR3 has 17 residues. The CDR3 DNA reads TGTGCCAGCAGTTTTACGGGACAGGGCCCGAACACCGGGGAGCTGTTTTTT. Encoded protein: CASSFTGQGPNTGELFF.